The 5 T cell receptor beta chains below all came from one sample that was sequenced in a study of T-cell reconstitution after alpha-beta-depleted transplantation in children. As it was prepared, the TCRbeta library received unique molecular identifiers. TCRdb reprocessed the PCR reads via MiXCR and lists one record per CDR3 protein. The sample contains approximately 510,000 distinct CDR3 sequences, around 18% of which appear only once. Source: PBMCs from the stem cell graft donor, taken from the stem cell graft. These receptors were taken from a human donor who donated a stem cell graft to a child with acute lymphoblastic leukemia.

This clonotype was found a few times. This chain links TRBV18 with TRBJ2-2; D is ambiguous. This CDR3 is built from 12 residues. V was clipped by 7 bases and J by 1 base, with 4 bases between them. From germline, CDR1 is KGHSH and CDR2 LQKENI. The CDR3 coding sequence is TGTGCCAGCTTTGGGAACACCGGGGAGCTGTTTTTT. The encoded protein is CASFGNTGELFF.

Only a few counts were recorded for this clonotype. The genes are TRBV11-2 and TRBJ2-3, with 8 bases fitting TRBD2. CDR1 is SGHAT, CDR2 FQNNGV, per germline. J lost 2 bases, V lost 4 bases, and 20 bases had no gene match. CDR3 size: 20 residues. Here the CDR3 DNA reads TGTGCCAGCAGCTCCCCCTCGGCTAGCGGGTGGAGGGCCTCCACAGATACGCAGTATTTT. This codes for CASSSPSASGWRASTDTQYF. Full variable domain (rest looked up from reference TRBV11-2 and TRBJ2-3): EAGVAQSPRYKIIEKRQSVAFWCNPISGHATLYWYQQILGQGPKLLIQFQNNGVVDDSQLPKDRFSAERLKGVDSTLKIQPAKLEDSAVYLCASSSPSASGWRASTDTQYFGPGTRLTVL.

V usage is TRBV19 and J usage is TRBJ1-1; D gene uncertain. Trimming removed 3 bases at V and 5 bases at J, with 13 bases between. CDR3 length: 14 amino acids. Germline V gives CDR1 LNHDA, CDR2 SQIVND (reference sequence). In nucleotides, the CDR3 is TGTGCCAGTAGTATTGGAGGCAGCGGGACTGAAGCTTTCTTT. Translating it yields CASSIGGSGTEAFF.

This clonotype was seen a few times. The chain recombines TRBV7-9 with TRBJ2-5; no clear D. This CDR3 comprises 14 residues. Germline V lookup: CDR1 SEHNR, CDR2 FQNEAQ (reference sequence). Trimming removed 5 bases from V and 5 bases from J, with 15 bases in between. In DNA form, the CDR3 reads TGTGCCAGCAGCCTCTTAAACAACGGGGAGACCCAGTACTTC. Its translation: CASSLLNNGETQYF.

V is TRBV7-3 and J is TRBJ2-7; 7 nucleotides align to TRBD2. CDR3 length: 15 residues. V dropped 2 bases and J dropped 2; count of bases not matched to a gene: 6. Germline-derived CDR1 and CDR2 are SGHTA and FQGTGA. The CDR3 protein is CASSLSGEGPYEQYF. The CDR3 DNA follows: TGTGCCAGCAGCTTATCGGGGGAGGGCCCCTACGAGCAGTACTTC. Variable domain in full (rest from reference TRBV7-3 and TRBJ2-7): GAGVSQTPSNKVTEKGKYVELRCDPISGHTALYWYRQSLGQGPEFLIYFQGTGAADDSGLPNDRFFAVRPEGSVSTLKIQRTERGDSAVYLCASSLSGEGPYEQYFGPGTRLTVT.